This record concerns one T cell receptor (beta chain) sequence. Its antigen is unidentified. Cultured CD4+ T-cell DNA underwent Oncomine TCR Beta short-read sequencing. MiXCR, run by TCRdb on the PCR reads, gives a single entry per CDR3 protein. The table lists more than 6,000 distinct CDR3 sequences, more than 60% of them singletons, with around 45% in the top ten. As to treatment: approximately 10-day PBMC culture with coronavirus spike peptide pools or control peptides (ViraFEST assay). Every positive PCR date fell between March and December 2020, earlier than the US Alpha, Beta and Delta variants. PBMCs were cultured at two million per well with 7.5 to 10 IU/ml IL-2 and 8 to 10 ug/ml peptide pools. This sample was included in a study of vaccination and CD4 T cells after COVID-19. Study in general: The stimulus for the cells was overlapping spike peptides derived from SARS-CoV-2, HCoV-NL63, HCoV-OC43 and HCoV-229E.

This CDR3 region has 13 residues. V lost 7 bases to trimming and J lost 0 bases, with 7 bases between them. Germline CDR1 reads MNHEY; CDR2 reads SVGEGT. The source material was CD4+ T cells from blood, cultured in vitro. The TCR was taken from a human donor who had recovered from COVID-19. This rearrangement joins TRBV6-2 or TRBV6-3 to TRBJ2-1; unclear D gene. As DNA, the CDR3 is TGTGCCAGCACGCAGAGCTCCTACAATGAGCAGTTCTTC. It is translated as CASTQSSYNEQFF.